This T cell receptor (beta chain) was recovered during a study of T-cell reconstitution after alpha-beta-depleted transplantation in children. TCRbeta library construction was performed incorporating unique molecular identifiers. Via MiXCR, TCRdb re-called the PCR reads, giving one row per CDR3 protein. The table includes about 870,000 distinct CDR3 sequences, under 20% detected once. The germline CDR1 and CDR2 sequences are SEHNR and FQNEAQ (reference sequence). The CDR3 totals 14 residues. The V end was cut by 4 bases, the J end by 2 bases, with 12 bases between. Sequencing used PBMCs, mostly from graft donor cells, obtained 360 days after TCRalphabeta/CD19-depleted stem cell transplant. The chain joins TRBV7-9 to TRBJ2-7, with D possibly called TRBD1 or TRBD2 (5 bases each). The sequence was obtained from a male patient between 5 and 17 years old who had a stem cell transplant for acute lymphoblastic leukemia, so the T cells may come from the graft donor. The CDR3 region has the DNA TGTGCCAGCAGCTATCGGGACGGTCCCTACGAGCAGTACTTC. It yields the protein CASSYRDGPYEQYF.